This is a list of T cell receptor beta chains from one sample in a study of T cell responses to AZD1222 COVID-19 vaccine. Sequencing used immunoSEQ multiplex PCR; TCRdb keeps in-frame clones, though not all of them. The data contain 120,000 or so clones, 85% to 95% of them seen just once; the ten biggest clones take up over 6%. The sample consisted of peripheral blood, taken on day 0 of AZD1222 vaccination. These receptors all come from an adult in good health. CDR3s include the opening cysteine and the closing phenylalanine or tryptophan. D genes are given only for firm matches. The size entry is marked missing in some rows and otherwise reads once, few, many or a size class.

d_gene: .; abundance: few; j_gene: TRBJ1-5; v_gene: TRBV2; CDR3nt: TGTGCCAGCAGTGAAGCGTGGAGAACAGAAGGGAATTGGAATCAGCCCCAGCATTTT; CDR3aa: CASSEAWRTEGNWNQPQHF
d_gene: TRBD1; abundance: .; j_gene: TRBJ1-3; v_gene: TRBV28; CDR3nt: TGTGCCAGCAGTACCACAGGGGGCGCGTTCGACAACACCATATATTTT; CDR3aa: CASSTTGGAFDNTIYF
d_gene: .; abundance: .; j_gene: TRBJ2-2; v_gene: TRBV6-5; CDR3nt: TGTGCCAGCAGGAGGGACACCGGGGAGCTGTTTTTT; CDR3aa: CASRRDTGELFF
d_gene: .; abundance: .; j_gene: TRBJ1-3; v_gene: TRBV7-6; CDR3nt: TGTGCCAGCAGCTTAGGGGCAGCGAAACCATCCTCTGGAAACACCATATATTTT; CDR3aa: CASSLGAAKPSSGNTIYF
d_gene: .; abundance: .; j_gene: TRBJ1-3; v_gene: TRBV11-3; CDR3nt: TGTGCCAGCAGCTTGAGTCCGGGCCCTAGCTCTGGAAACACCATATATTTT; CDR3aa: CASSLSPGPSSGNTIYF
d_gene: TRBD1; abundance: .; j_gene: TRBJ2-7; v_gene: TRBV18; CDR3nt: TGTGCCAGCTCACGGACAGGGGGCGAGTTCTACGAGCAGTACTTC; CDR3aa: CASSRTGGEFYEQYF
d_gene: TRBD1; abundance: .; j_gene: TRBJ1-4; v_gene: TRBV6-1; CDR3nt: TGTGCCAGCAGTGGGGACAGGCGCATGACTAATGAAAAACTGTTTTTT; CDR3aa: CASSGDRRMTNEKLFF
d_gene: .; abundance: .; j_gene: TRBJ2-5; v_gene: TRBV19; CDR3nt: TGTGCCAGTAGGGCCGGTGGGGGATTACAAGAGACCCAGTACTTC; CDR3aa: CASRAGGGLQETQYF
d_gene: .; abundance: .; j_gene: TRBJ1-2; v_gene: TRBV10-2; CDR3nt: TGCGCCAGCAGTGACCCTATCCCCCACAGCTATGGCTACACCTTC; CDR3aa: CASSDPIPHSYGYTF
d_gene: TRBD2; abundance: .; j_gene: TRBJ2-1; v_gene: TRBV4-2; CDR3nt: TGTGCCAGCAGCGGGACTAGCGGGGAAAATGAGCAGTTCTTC; CDR3aa: CASSGTSGENEQFF
d_gene: TRBD1; abundance: once; j_gene: TRBJ1-5; v_gene: TRBV6-2/TRBV6-3; CDR3nt: TGTGCCAGCAGTTACCTCGGGACAGGGGTAGGCAATCAGCCCCAGCATTTT; CDR3aa: CASSYLGTGVGNQPQHF
d_gene: .; abundance: .; j_gene: TRBJ1-5; v_gene: TRBV28; CDR3nt: TGTGCCAGCAACCACATAAGGACAGATTATAGCAATCAGCCCCAGCATTTT; CDR3aa: CASNHIRTDYSNQPQHF
d_gene: TRBD1; abundance: .; j_gene: TRBJ1-5; v_gene: TRBV6-1; CDR3nt: TGTGCCAGCAGTGAATCGACAGGGAGCAATCAGCCCCAGCATTTT; CDR3aa: CASSESTGSNQPQHF
d_gene: .; abundance: once; j_gene: TRBJ2-5; v_gene: TRBV11-2; CDR3nt: TGTGCCAGCAGCCGAGGACAGCTTAAAGAGACCCAGTACTTC; CDR3aa: CASSRGQLKETQYF
d_gene: .; abundance: .; j_gene: TRBJ2-7; v_gene: TRBV27; CDR3nt: TGTGCCAGCAGTTTACAGGTCAGGGGCTACGAGCAGTACTTC; CDR3aa: CASSLQVRGYEQYF
d_gene: .; abundance: .; j_gene: TRBJ1-1; v_gene: TRBV9; CDR3nt: TGTGCCAGCAGCGTAGGGATCTCCACTGAAGCTTTCTTT; CDR3aa: CASSVGISTEAFF
d_gene: TRBD1; abundance: .; j_gene: TRBJ1-2; v_gene: TRBV7-9; CDR3nt: TGTGCCAGCAGCACCGGGACAGGGTATTCGGGGGGCTACACCTTC; CDR3aa: CASSTGTGYSGGYTF
d_gene: TRBD1; abundance: .; j_gene: TRBJ2-7; v_gene: TRBV3-1/TRBV3-2; CDR3nt: TGTGCCAGCAGCCACGGGACAGGGGGCCGACACGAGCAGTACTTC; CDR3aa: CASSHGTGGRHEQYF
d_gene: TRBD1; abundance: .; j_gene: TRBJ1-1; v_gene: TRBV4-2; CDR3nt: TGTGCCAGCAGCCAAGAGGACAGGCGGCGGGAGGAAGCTTTCTTT; CDR3aa: CASSQEDRRREEAFF
d_gene: .; abundance: .; j_gene: TRBJ2-1; v_gene: TRBV30; CDR3nt: TGTGCCTGGACGGTGGGGTTTGAGCAGTTCTTC; CDR3aa: CAWTVGFEQFF
d_gene: .; abundance: .; j_gene: TRBJ2-7; v_gene: TRBV10-2; CDR3nt: TGCGCCAGCAAGGACTCCTACGAGCAGTACTTC; CDR3aa: CASKDSYEQYF
d_gene: .; abundance: once; j_gene: TRBJ2-2; v_gene: TRBV7-9; CDR3nt: TGTGCCAGCAGCCTGGACCCCCGGGACGCCTACACCGGGGAGCTGTTTTTT; CDR3aa: CASSLDPRDAYTGELFF
d_gene: .; abundance: .; j_gene: TRBJ1-2; v_gene: TRBV18; CDR3nt: TGTGCCAGCTCACCGTCGGAGGGGGGAACCTATGGCTACACCTTC; CDR3aa: CASSPSEGGTYGYTF
d_gene: TRBD2; abundance: .; j_gene: TRBJ2-1; v_gene: TRBV11-3; CDR3nt: TGTGCCAGCAGCGCTGGACTAGCGGGGGACCCAGGCCACAATGAGCAGTTCTTC; CDR3aa: CASSAGLAGDPGHNEQFF
d_gene: .; abundance: .; j_gene: TRBJ1-2; v_gene: TRBV5-1; CDR3nt: TGCGCCAGCAGCTCTCAGGGAGGCGGTGGCTACACCTTC; CDR3aa: CASSSQGGGGYTF
d_gene: TRBD1; abundance: .; j_gene: TRBJ1-2; v_gene: TRBV19; CDR3nt: TGTGCCAGTAGTGCCGGGACAGCCTATGGCTACACCTTC; CDR3aa: CASSAGTAYGYTF
d_gene: .; abundance: .; j_gene: TRBJ2-2; v_gene: TRBV18; CDR3nt: TGTGCCAGCTCACCGGAATTCACCGGGGAGCTGTTTTTT; CDR3aa: CASSPEFTGELFF
d_gene: .; abundance: .; j_gene: TRBJ1-6; v_gene: TRBV5-4; CDR3nt: TGTGCCAGCTCCCAAGCGGAGTTCAGGAATTCACCCCTCCACTTT; CDR3aa: CASSQAEFRNSPLHF
d_gene: TRBD1; abundance: .; j_gene: TRBJ1-1; v_gene: TRBV11-3; CDR3nt: TGTGCCAGCAGACTCAGGGGGAAGGGCACTGAAGCTTTCTTT; CDR3aa: CASRLRGKGTEAFF
d_gene: TRBD1; abundance: once; j_gene: TRBJ1-2; v_gene: TRBV10-3; CDR3nt: TGTGCCACGGGGGACAGTTCCAACTATGGCTACACCTTC; CDR3aa: CATGDSSNYGYTF
d_gene: .; abundance: once; j_gene: TRBJ1-6; v_gene: TRBV4-1; CDR3nt: TGCGCCAGCAGCGAACAGACGGGGACGGCCACCGATAATTCACCCCTCCACTTT; CDR3aa: CASSEQTGTATDNSPLHF
d_gene: .; abundance: .; j_gene: TRBJ2-7; v_gene: TRBV5-1; CDR3nt: TGCGCCAGCAGCTTGGGTCTGCACGAGCAGTACTTC; CDR3aa: CASSLGLHEQYF
d_gene: TRBD1; abundance: .; j_gene: TRBJ2-3; v_gene: TRBV6-5; CDR3nt: TGTGCCAGCAGTCAGGGGGACACCAGCACAGATACGCAGTATTTT; CDR3aa: CASSQGDTSTDTQYF
d_gene: TRBD1; abundance: .; j_gene: TRBJ1-5; v_gene: TRBV4-1; CDR3nt: TGCGCCAGCAGCCAAGGACAGGGACCCAGTCAGCCCCAGCATTTT; CDR3aa: CASSQGQGPSQPQHF
d_gene: TRBD1; abundance: .; j_gene: TRBJ2-7; v_gene: TRBV18; CDR3nt: TGTGCCAGCTCACCCGGGACAGGGGGCCTCGAGCAGTACTTC; CDR3aa: CASSPGTGGLEQYF
d_gene: .; abundance: once; j_gene: TRBJ2-7; v_gene: TRBV18; CDR3nt: TGTGCCAGCTCACCGGCGAGAGGGACTGGCGAGCAGTACTTC; CDR3aa: CASSPARGTGEQYF
d_gene: .; abundance: .; j_gene: TRBJ2-7; v_gene: TRBV2; CDR3nt: TGTGCCAGCAGTGAAGCGGCGGGCCCTAACTCCTACGAGCAGTACTTC; CDR3aa: CASSEAAGPNSYEQYF
d_gene: .; abundance: few; j_gene: TRBJ1-5; v_gene: TRBV2; CDR3nt: TGTGCCAGCAGTGGGGGCGGGGCCCGCGGAGGTCAGCCCCAGCATTTT; CDR3aa: CASSGGGARGGQPQHF
d_gene: .; abundance: .; j_gene: TRBJ2-5; v_gene: TRBV7-8; CDR3nt: TGTGCCAGCAGCCTTGTGGGATCGGGTGGCCAAGAGACCCAGTACTTC; CDR3aa: CASSLVGSGGQETQYF
d_gene: .; abundance: .; j_gene: TRBJ1-5; v_gene: TRBV3-1/TRBV3-2; CDR3nt: TGTGCCAGCAGTCATCAAGCCCCGGGATATAGCAATCAGCCCCAGCATTTT; CDR3aa: CASSHQAPGYSNQPQHF
d_gene: .; abundance: few; j_gene: TRBJ2-2; v_gene: TRBV28; CDR3nt: TGTGCCAGCTCATTGAAAAGGGGAGGGGAGCTGTTTTTT; CDR3aa: CASSLKRGGELFF
d_gene: TRBD1; abundance: .; j_gene: TRBJ2-7; v_gene: TRBV28; CDR3nt: TGTGCCAGCAGTTCCTCCGGGACAGGGGGGTCCTACGAGCAGTACTTC; CDR3aa: CASSSSGTGGSYEQYF
d_gene: .; abundance: .; j_gene: TRBJ1-1; v_gene: TRBV28; CDR3nt: TGTGCCAGCAGTTTGCCTCGGGGGGCGAGAGAAGCTTTCTTT; CDR3aa: CASSLPRGAREAFF
d_gene: .; abundance: .; j_gene: TRBJ1-1; v_gene: TRBV12-5; CDR3nt: TGTGCTAGTGGAAGAGGGGGGAGTGAAGCTTTCTTT; CDR3aa: CASGRGGSEAFF
d_gene: .; abundance: .; j_gene: TRBJ2-1; v_gene: TRBV9; CDR3nt: TGTGCCAGCAGCGTAGGACCTTTAAACAATGAGCAGTTCTTC; CDR3aa: CASSVGPLNNEQFF
d_gene: .; abundance: .; j_gene: TRBJ1-1; v_gene: TRBV6-5; CDR3nt: TGTGCCAGCAGGACAGGAGCGAACACTGAAGCTTTCTTT; CDR3aa: CASRTGANTEAFF
d_gene: TRBD1; abundance: .; j_gene: TRBJ1-3; v_gene: TRBV3-1/TRBV3-2; CDR3nt: TGTGCCAGCAGCCAAGGGACAGGCGGCTCTGGAAACACCATATATTTT; CDR3aa: CASSQGTGGSGNTIYF
d_gene: .; abundance: .; j_gene: TRBJ2-4; v_gene: TRBV28; CDR3nt: TGTGCCAGCATAGGTGGAGCCAAAAACATTCAGTACTTC; CDR3aa: CASIGGAKNIQYF
d_gene: .; abundance: .; j_gene: TRBJ1-1; v_gene: TRBV30; CDR3nt: TGTGCCTGGAGTATATCGAACACTGAAGCTTTCTTT; CDR3aa: CAWSISNTEAFF
d_gene: TRBD1; abundance: .; j_gene: TRBJ1-2; v_gene: TRBV5-1; CDR3nt: TGCGCCAGCAGCCCGGAGTTACAGGGGTACTATGGCTACACCTTC; CDR3aa: CASSPELQGYYGYTF
d_gene: .; abundance: once; j_gene: TRBJ2-3; v_gene: TRBV5-6; CDR3nt: TGTGCCAGCAGTCGGGACCCCCCGACTACGCAGTATTTT; CDR3aa: CASSRDPPTTQYF
d_gene: .; abundance: .; j_gene: TRBJ2-2; v_gene: TRBV12-3/TRBV12-4; CDR3nt: TGTGCCAGCGCCTCCAGGGCCGGGGAGCTGTTTTTT; CDR3aa: CASASRAGELFF
d_gene: .; abundance: .; j_gene: TRBJ1-5; v_gene: TRBV19; CDR3nt: TGTGCCAGTAGTGGGGTGATGGGGGAGCCCCAGCATTTT; CDR3aa: CASSGVMGEPQHF
d_gene: TRBD1; abundance: .; j_gene: TRBJ1-2; v_gene: TRBV6-5; CDR3nt: TGTGCCAGCACCGAACGGGAGGGGGCTGGCTACACCTTC; CDR3aa: CASTEREGAGYTF
d_gene: .; abundance: once; j_gene: TRBJ2-1; v_gene: TRBV7-8; CDR3nt: TGTGCCAGCAGCTTGGAAGGGATGGCTGAGCAGTTCTTC; CDR3aa: CASSLEGMAEQFF
d_gene: .; abundance: .; j_gene: TRBJ1-1; v_gene: TRBV3-1/TRBV3-2; CDR3nt: TGTGCCAGCAGCCGAGGGCTCTACACTGAAGCTTTCTTT; CDR3aa: CASSRGLYTEAFF